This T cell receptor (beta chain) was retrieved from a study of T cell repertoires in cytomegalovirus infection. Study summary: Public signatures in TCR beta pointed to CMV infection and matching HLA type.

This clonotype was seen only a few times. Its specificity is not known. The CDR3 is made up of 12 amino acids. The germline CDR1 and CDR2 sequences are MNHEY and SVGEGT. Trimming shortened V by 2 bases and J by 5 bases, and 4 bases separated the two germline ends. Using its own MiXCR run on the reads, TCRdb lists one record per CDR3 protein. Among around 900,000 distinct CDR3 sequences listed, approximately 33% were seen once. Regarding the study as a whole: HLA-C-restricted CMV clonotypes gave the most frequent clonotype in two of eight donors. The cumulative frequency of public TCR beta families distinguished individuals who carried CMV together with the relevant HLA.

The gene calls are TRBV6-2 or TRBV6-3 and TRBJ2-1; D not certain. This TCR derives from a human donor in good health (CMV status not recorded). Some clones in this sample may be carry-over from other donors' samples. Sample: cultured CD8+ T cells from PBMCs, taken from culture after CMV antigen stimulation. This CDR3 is CASSYPDNEQFF. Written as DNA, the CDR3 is TGTGCCAGCAGTTACCCGGACAATGAGCAGTTCTTC.